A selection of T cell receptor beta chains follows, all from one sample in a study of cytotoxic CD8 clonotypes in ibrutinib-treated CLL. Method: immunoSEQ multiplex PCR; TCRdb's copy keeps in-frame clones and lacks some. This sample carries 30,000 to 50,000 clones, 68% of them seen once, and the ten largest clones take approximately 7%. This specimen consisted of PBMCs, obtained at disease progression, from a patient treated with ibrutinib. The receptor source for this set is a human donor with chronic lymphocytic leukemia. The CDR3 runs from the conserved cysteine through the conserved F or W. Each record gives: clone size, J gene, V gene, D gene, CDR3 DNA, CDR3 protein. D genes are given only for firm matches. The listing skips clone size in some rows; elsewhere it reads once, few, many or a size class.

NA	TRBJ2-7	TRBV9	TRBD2	TGTGCCAGCAGCGCTACTAGCGGAACCTACGAGCAGTACTTC	CASSATSGTYEQYF
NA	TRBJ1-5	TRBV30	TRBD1	TGTGCCTATCAAACCGGGACAGGTAATCAGCCCCAGCATTTT	CAYQTGTGNQPQHF
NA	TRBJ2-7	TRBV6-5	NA	TGTGCCAGCAATACTCTGGGACTTATCTACGAGCAGTACTTC	CASNTLGLIYEQYF
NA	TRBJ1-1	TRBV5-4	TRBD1	TGTGCCAGCAGCGGGACAGGGGGCGGCACTGAAGCTTTCTTT	CASSGTGGGTEAFF
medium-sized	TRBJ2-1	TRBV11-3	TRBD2	TGTGCCAGCAGCGGGAGCGGGGTCTCCTACAATGAGCAGTTCTTC	CASSGSGVSYNEQFF
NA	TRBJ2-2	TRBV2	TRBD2	TGTGCCAGCGGGACTAGCGGTTACACCGGGGAGCTGTTTTTT	CASGTSGYTGELFF
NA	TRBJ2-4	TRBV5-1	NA	TGCGCCAGCAGCGTACAGGGTTTCGGGGACATTCAGTACTTC	CASSVQGFGDIQYF
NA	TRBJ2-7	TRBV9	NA	TGTGCCAGCAGCGGCGTGGGAATACGCGAGCAGTACTTC	CASSGVGIREQYF
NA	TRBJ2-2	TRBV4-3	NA	TGCGCCAGCAGCCAAGACGTTGGGACCGGGGAGCTGTTTTTT	CASSQDVGTGELFF
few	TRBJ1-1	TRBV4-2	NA	TGTGCCAGCAGCCAAGGCAGGGTGGACACTGAAGCTTTCTTT	CASSQGRVDTEAFF
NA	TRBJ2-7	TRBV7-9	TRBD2	TGTGCCAGCAGCTGGGGACTAGCGGGAGCCTACGAGCAGTACTTC	CASSWGLAGAYEQYF
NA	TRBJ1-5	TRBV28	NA	TGTGCCAGCAACCCGCAGGGGAATCAGCCCCAGCATTTT	CASNPQGNQPQHF